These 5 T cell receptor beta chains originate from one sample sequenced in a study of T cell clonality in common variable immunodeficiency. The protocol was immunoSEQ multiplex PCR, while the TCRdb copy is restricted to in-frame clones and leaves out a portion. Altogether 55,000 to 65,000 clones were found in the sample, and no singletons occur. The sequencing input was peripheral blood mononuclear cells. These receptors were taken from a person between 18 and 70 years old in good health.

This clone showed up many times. The CDR3 region is CASSEVGGVQAQYF. Incomplete CDR3 DNA: TGTGCCAGCAGTGAAGTAGGAGGAGTACAGGCG. The rearrangement links TRBV2 to TRBJ2-3; D possibly uses TRBD1 or TRBD2 (5 bases each). With the read ending 3 residues before the CDR3 end, the germline J gene is used to fill in that end. Germline V lookup: CDR1 SNHLY, CDR2 FYNNEI. CDR3 size: 14 residues.

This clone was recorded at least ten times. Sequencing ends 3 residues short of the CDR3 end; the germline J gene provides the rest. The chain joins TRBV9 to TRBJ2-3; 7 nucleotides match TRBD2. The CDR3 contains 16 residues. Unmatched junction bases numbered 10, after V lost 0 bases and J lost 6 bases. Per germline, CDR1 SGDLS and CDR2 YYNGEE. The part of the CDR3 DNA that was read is TGTGCCAGCAGCGTAGAAGCGGGAAGGCTCTATGATACG. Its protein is CASSVEAGRLYDT. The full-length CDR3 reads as CASSVEAGRLYDTQYF.

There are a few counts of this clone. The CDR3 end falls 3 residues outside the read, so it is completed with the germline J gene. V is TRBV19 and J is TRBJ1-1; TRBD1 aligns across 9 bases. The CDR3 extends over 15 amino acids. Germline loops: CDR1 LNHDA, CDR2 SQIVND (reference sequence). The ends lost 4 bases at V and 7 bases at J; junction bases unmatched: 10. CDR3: CASSTRPGQGREAFF. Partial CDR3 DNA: TGTGCCAGTAGTACCAGACCGGGACAGGGACGTGAA.

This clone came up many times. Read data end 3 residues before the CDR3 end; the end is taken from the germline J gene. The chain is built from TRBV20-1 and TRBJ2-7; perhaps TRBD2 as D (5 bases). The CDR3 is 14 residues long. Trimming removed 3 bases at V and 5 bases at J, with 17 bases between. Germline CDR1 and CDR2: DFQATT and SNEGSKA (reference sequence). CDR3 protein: CSASLRRAPDEQYF. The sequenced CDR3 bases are TGCAGTGCTAGCCTAAGGCGGGCCCCTGACGAG.

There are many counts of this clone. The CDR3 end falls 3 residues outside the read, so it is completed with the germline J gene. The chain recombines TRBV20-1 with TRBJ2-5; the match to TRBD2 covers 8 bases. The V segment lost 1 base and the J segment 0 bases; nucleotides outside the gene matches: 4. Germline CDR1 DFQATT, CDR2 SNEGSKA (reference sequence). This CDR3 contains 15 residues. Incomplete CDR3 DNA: TGCAGTGCTAGAGCCCTACTAGCGGACCAAGAGACC. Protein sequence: CSARALLADQET. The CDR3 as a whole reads CSARALLADQETQYF.